This T cell receptor (beta chain) emerged from a study of beta chain features in type 1 diabetes. Based on CD45RO/CCR7/CD25/CD127/CD95/CD27, CD4+ regulatory, stem cell-like memory, naive and central memory cells were sorted. Study-level results: Insertion counts at VDJ junctions were lower in type 1 diabetes patients, who also showed more deletions there. Within the patient group, naive, central memory and Treg TCRB repertoires appeared more similar to each other than within healthy donors. Shorter templates might be favored by PCR, and equally so in patients and in controls.

Expressed TCRB transcripts got sequenced, as all isolated RNA was reverse transcribed. Sequencing was performed with immunoSEQ multiplex PCR; in TCRdb, only in-frame clones are kept and a portion is missing. This table holds under 400,000 clones, roughly a fifth found once. Germline V gene lookup returns CDR1 GTSNPN and CDR2 SVGIG (reference sequence). V shed 4 bases, J shed 4 bases, and the junction held 6 bases outside the gene matches. The CDR3 covers 14 residues. This clone was seen a handful of times. Antigen unknown. The chain employs TRBV30 and TRBJ2-1; TRBD2 matches 8 bases. The receptor comes from a woman between 18 and 29 years old in good health. The source material was naive CD4+ T cells from blood. This CDR3 is CAWIPGGRYNEQFF. DNA for the CDR3: TGTGCCTGGATACCGGGGGGGCGGTACAATGAGCAGTTCTTC.